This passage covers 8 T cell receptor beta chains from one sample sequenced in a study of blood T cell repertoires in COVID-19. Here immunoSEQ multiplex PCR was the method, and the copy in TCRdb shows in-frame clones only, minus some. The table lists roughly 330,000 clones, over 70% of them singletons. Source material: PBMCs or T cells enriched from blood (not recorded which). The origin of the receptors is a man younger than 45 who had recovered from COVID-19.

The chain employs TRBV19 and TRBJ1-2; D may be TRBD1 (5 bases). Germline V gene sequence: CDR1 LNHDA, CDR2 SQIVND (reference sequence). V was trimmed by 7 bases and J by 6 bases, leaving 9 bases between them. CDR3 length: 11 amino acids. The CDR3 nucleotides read TGTGCCAGTAACAAAGGGGATGGCTACACCTTC. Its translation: CASNKGDGYTF. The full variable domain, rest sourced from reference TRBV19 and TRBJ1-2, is DGGITQSPKYLFRKEGQNVTLSCEQNLNHDAMYWYRQDPGQGLRLIYYSQIVNDFQKGDIAEGYSVSREKKESFPLTVTSAQKNPTAFYLCASNKGDGYTFGSGTRLTVV.

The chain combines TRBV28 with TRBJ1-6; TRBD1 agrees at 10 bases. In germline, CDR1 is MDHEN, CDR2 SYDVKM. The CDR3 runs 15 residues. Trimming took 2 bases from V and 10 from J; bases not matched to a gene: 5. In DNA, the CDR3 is TGTGCCAGCAGTTTAGGGACAGGGGCAAAATCACCCCTCCACTTT. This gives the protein CASSLGTGAKSPLHF.

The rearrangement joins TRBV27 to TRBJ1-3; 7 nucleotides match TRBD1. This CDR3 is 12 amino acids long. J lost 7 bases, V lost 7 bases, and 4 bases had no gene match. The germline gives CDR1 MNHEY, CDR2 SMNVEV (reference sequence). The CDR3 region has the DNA TGTGCCAGCATTGACAGGGCCAACACCATATATTTT. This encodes CASIDRANTIYF.

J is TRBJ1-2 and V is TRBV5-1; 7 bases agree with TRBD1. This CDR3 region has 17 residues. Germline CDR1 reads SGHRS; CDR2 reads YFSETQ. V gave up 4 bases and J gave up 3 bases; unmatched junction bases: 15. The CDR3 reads CASSLDEQRQGYYGYTF. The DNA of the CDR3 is TGCGCCAGCAGCCTCGATGAACAAAGACAGGGTTACTATGGCTACACCTTC.

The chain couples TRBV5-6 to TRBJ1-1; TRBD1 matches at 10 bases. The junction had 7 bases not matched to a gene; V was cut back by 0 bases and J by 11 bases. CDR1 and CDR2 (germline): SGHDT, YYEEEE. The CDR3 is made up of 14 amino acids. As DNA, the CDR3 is TGTGCCAGCAGCTTGGCCTCGGGACAGGGGATGGCTTTCTTT. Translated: CASSLASGQGMAFF.

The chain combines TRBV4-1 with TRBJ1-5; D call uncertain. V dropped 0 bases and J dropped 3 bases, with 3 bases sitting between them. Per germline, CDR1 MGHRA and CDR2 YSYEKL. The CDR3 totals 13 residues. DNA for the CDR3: TGCGCCAGCAGCCAAGACAACAATCAGCCCCAGCATTTT. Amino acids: CASSQDNNQPQHF.

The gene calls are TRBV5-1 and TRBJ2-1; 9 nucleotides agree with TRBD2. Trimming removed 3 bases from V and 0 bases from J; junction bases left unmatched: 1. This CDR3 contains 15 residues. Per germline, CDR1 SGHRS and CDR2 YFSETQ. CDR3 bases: TGCGCCAGCAGCTCGGGACTAGCCTCCTACAATGAGCAGTTCTTC. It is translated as CASSSGLASYNEQFF.

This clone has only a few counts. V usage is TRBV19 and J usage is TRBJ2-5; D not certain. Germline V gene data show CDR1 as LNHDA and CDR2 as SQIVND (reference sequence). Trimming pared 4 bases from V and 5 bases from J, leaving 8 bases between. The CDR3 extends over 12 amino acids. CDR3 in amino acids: CASSTTGETQYF. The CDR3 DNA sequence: TGTGCCAGTAGTACGACCGGGGAGACCCAGTACTTC.